This TCR beta chain was captured by sequencing in a study of T-cell memory formation after mild COVID-19 (dated by TCRdb to the early 2020s). Some background on the complete study: TCR sequence clusters from the two donors were largely donor specific. Two young, previously healthy adult volunteers, one female and one male, were included in the cohort. In a couple of donors, T-cell clones that expanded and contracted after mild COVID-19 were followed by sequencing TCRalpha and TCRbeta repertoires longitudinally. General study outcomes and caveats: Balanced CD4/CD8 phenotypes were observed for clones contracting from day 15 to 85, whereas a bias towards CD4+ was observed for a second wave of clones expanding from day 15 to 37. Only two mild cases were covered in the study, and larger cohorts including severe cases with pre-infection samples were considered necessary. SARS-CoV-2 specificity of the second-wave clones peaking on day 37 was not confirmed. Some responding clones were detected in pre-infection memory, which suggested that pre-existing cross-reactive memory T cells had joined the SARS-CoV-2 response. Contracting CD4+ clones were located mainly in the CM and EM memory subsets, whereas CD8+ clones were found to be enriched in EMRA.

To note about this clonotype: Its binding antigen is unknown. Base-call qualities are not available, and no considerably larger clone is one nucleotide away.

Ficoll-Paque density gradient centrifugation was used to isolate PBMCs. These reads were obtained on an Illumina NovaSeq 6000. TCRalpha and TCRbeta cDNA libraries were constructed by 5'RACE with constant-segment primers, with sample barcodes and unique molecular identifiers being introduced. Trizol reagent was used to extract RNA from every sample. The libraries were amplified in two PCR steps, and the second step added a second sample barcode and Illumina TruSeq adapters. The libraries were sequenced on an Illumina NovaSeq using 2 x 150 bp paired-end reads. As for how the authors treated the data: Reads were demultiplexed and collapsed into UMI-guided consensus sequences with migec v1.2.7. Using mixcr v2.1.11, UMI consensuses were aligned to TRA and TRB V and J templates and then assembled into clonotypes. A clonotype was counted as expanded or contracted only if both edgeR and NoisET called the change significant, with noise models trained on biological replicates. For edgeR calls, the cutoffs were a false discovery rate-adjusted p below 0.01 and a log2 fold-change threshold of 1. As an exploratory analysis of dynamics, PCA with hierarchical clustering was applied to max-normalized trajectories of the 1000 most abundant clonotypes. The CD4 or CD8 phenotype of responding clones was assigned using the separately sequenced CD4+ and CD8+ repertoires. Using fastp trimming at Q25 and MiXCR clonotype assembly, TCRdb reanalyzed the public sequencing data and kept in-frame beta chains. Entries that share a CDR3 protein sequence are merged under the most common genes and DNA. TCRdb's processing, not the study's, gives the V and J calls here. For this sample the table gives approximately 490,000 distinct CDR3 sequences, of which around 20% were detected only once. Approximately 12% of the sample rests with the top ten.

The germline V gene (reference sequence) specifies PRHDT as CDR1 and FYEKMQ as CDR2. Between the V and J ends, shortened by 2 bases and 4 bases respectively, the junction contains 25 bases. The CDR3, from cysteine to phenylalanine, totals 19 residues. Kept here is only the CDR3 DNA, which spans 57 bases and is read in frame from base 1. The origin of this receptor is an adult woman who had mild COVID-19 (a few samples of this study predate the infection). The sample titles of this study are shuffled in the database, so cell type and time point are left out; the donor was told from shared clones. The sequencing input was PBMCs or a T cell subset sorted from them (not recorded which). The chain uses TRBV13 and TRBJ2-3; confidence is insufficient to name the D gene. The nucleotides are TGTGCCAGCAGCTTAAAAGAAAGGATGCCCAGGTATATCGCAGATACGCAGTATTTT. This translates into CASSLKERMPRYIADTQYF.